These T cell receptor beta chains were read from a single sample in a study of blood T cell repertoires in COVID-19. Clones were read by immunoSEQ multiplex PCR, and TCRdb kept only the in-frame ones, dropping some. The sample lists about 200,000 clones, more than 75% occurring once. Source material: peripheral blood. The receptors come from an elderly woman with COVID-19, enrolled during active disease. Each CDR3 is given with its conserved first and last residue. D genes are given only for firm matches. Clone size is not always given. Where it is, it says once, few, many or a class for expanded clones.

CDR3nt: TGTGCCCCAAGGGCAGGGTCAACTAATGAAAAACTGTTTTTT
CDR3aa: CAPRAGSTNEKLFF
v_gene: TRBV3-1/TRBV3-2
abundance: NA
d_gene: NA
j_gene: TRBJ1-4

CDR3nt: TGTGCCAGCAGCCTACGACAGAACACTAACTATGGCTACACCTTC
CDR3aa: CASSLRQNTNYGYTF
v_gene: TRBV3-1/TRBV3-2
abundance: NA
d_gene: NA
j_gene: TRBJ1-2

CDR3nt: TGTGCCAGCAGCTTAACCCAGGGTGGGGTGAACACTGAAGCTTTCTTT
CDR3aa: CASSLTQGGVNTEAFF
v_gene: TRBV7-3
abundance: few
d_gene: NA
j_gene: TRBJ1-1

CDR3nt: TGTGCCATCAAGGATGGCGAGGGCTCCTACGAGCAGTACTTC
CDR3aa: CAIKDGEGSYEQYF
v_gene: TRBV10-3
abundance: NA
d_gene: NA
j_gene: TRBJ2-7

CDR3nt: TGCGCCAGCAGCTCCCTACCCGGCACTGAAGCTTTCTTT
CDR3aa: CASSSLPGTEAFF
v_gene: TRBV5-1
abundance: NA
d_gene: NA
j_gene: TRBJ1-1

CDR3nt: TGTGCCAGCTCACCAGCGGGGGGGGAACTAAGCTCCTACAATGAGCAGTTCTTC
CDR3aa: CASSPAGGELSSYNEQFF
v_gene: TRBV18
abundance: NA
d_gene: TRBD2
j_gene: TRBJ2-1

CDR3nt: TGTGCCAGCAGTTTATCCGGGACAGGGGCCTACGAGCAGTACTTC
CDR3aa: CASSLSGTGAYEQYF
v_gene: TRBV27
abundance: many
d_gene: TRBD1
j_gene: TRBJ2-7

CDR3nt: TGTGCCAGCAGGTCTCGCCCAGGGGCCCACTATGGCTACACCTTC
CDR3aa: CASRSRPGAHYGYTF
v_gene: TRBV6-6
abundance: NA
d_gene: NA
j_gene: TRBJ1-2

CDR3nt: TGTGCCTGGAGTAGGGACAGACCCTACGAGCAGTACTTC
CDR3aa: CAWSRDRPYEQYF
v_gene: TRBV30
abundance: NA
d_gene: TRBD1
j_gene: TRBJ2-7

CDR3nt: TGCGCCAGCACCCGGGACTCTCAAGAGACCCAGTACTTC
CDR3aa: CASTRDSQETQYF
v_gene: TRBV5-1
abundance: NA
d_gene: NA
j_gene: TRBJ2-5

CDR3nt: TGTGCCAGCAGCGTGCAGGGGACGGCCACCGGGGAGCTGTTTTTT
CDR3aa: CASSVQGTATGELFF
v_gene: TRBV9
abundance: NA
d_gene: NA
j_gene: TRBJ2-2

CDR3nt: TGTGCCAGCAGCCGTAGACAGCCCGGGGGAGCTTTCTTT
CDR3aa: CASSRRQPGGAFF
v_gene: TRBV7-9
abundance: NA
d_gene: NA
j_gene: TRBJ1-1

CDR3nt: TGTGCCAGAAGCTTTGGGTCAGGGCCCGCAGGCAATCAGCCCCAGCATTTT
CDR3aa: CARSFGSGPAGNQPQHF
v_gene: TRBV5-3
abundance: NA
d_gene: NA
j_gene: TRBJ1-5

CDR3nt: TGCGCCAGCAGCTTGGGCGTGAATATCGACTATGGCTACACCTTC
CDR3aa: CASSLGVNIDYGYTF
v_gene: TRBV5-1
abundance: NA
d_gene: NA
j_gene: TRBJ1-2

CDR3nt: TGTGCCAGCTCACAGAGCGAAGGGGTTTTCGCTGGAAACACCATATATTTT
CDR3aa: CASSQSEGVFAGNTIYF
v_gene: TRBV18
abundance: NA
d_gene: NA
j_gene: TRBJ1-3

CDR3nt: TGTGCCAGCAGTTCTCCAAAAGGGGGCGCAAACACTGAAGCTTTCTTT
CDR3aa: CASSSPKGGANTEAFF
v_gene: TRBV6-6
abundance: NA
d_gene: TRBD1
j_gene: TRBJ1-1

CDR3nt: TGTGCCAGCAGCCCCCGACAGGTTTATGGCTACACCTTC
CDR3aa: CASSPRQVYGYTF
v_gene: TRBV11-2
abundance: NA
d_gene: NA
j_gene: TRBJ1-2

CDR3nt: TGCAGTGCTAGTACGGAGTACAGGGAGGGCTACACCTTC
CDR3aa: CSASTEYREGYTF
v_gene: TRBV20-1
abundance: NA
d_gene: NA
j_gene: TRBJ1-2

CDR3nt: TGTGCTCTCCAAAGGGACAGTCCGAGAAACACCATATATTTT
CDR3aa: CALQRDSPRNTIYF
v_gene: TRBV6-5
abundance: NA
d_gene: TRBD1
j_gene: TRBJ1-3

CDR3nt: TGTGCCAGCTCACCACAAGGACAGGGTCATGGCTACACCTTC
CDR3aa: CASSPQGQGHGYTF
v_gene: TRBV18
abundance: NA
d_gene: TRBD1
j_gene: TRBJ1-2

CDR3nt: TGTGCCAGTAGTAAGGGACAGAAAGCTTATGGCTACACCTTC
CDR3aa: CASSKGQKAYGYTF
v_gene: TRBV19
abundance: NA
d_gene: TRBD1
j_gene: TRBJ1-2

CDR3nt: TGTGCCAGCAGCTTAAATCTTGTGGGACAGCTAAACATTCAGTACTTC
CDR3aa: CASSLNLVGQLNIQYF
v_gene: TRBV7-2
abundance: NA
d_gene: TRBD1
j_gene: TRBJ2-4

CDR3nt: TGTGCCACCTCCCCGGGACAGGGAGGATCACCCCTCCACTTT
CDR3aa: CATSPGQGGSPLHF
v_gene: TRBV7-9
abundance: NA
d_gene: TRBD1
j_gene: TRBJ1-6

CDR3nt: TGTGCCAGCAGCTTCCGTGACAGGGCTGAAGCTTTCTTT
CDR3aa: CASSFRDRAEAFF
v_gene: TRBV7-2
abundance: NA
d_gene: TRBD1
j_gene: TRBJ1-1

CDR3nt: TGTGCCAGCAGCTACACTAGCTCCCCCTTGGTCTACGAGCAGTACTTC
CDR3aa: CASSYTSSPLVYEQYF
v_gene: TRBV7-2
abundance: NA
d_gene: NA
j_gene: TRBJ2-7

CDR3nt: TGCAGCGTTGAAGGCTCCCTCCGGGAGGGCTACACCTTC
CDR3aa: CSVEGSLREGYTF
v_gene: TRBV29-1
abundance: few
d_gene: NA
j_gene: TRBJ1-2

CDR3nt: TGCGCCAGCACCATCAGTCAGGGGGGCTATGGCTACACCTTC
CDR3aa: CASTISQGGYGYTF
v_gene: TRBV5-1
abundance: NA
d_gene: TRBD1
j_gene: TRBJ1-2

CDR3nt: TGTGCCAGCAGCGTAGGTAGCGGGGTCGAGACCCAGTACTTC
CDR3aa: CASSVGSGVETQYF
v_gene: TRBV9
abundance: few
d_gene: TRBD2
j_gene: TRBJ2-5

CDR3nt: TGTGCCAGCAGTCCTGTCCGGGACAGGGTCTTAAGTCAGCCCCAGCATTTT
CDR3aa: CASSPVRDRVLSQPQHF
v_gene: TRBV5-6
abundance: NA
d_gene: TRBD1
j_gene: TRBJ1-5

CDR3nt: TGTGCCAGCTCACTTGCCGGACAGGGTCCCTACGAGCAGTACTTC
CDR3aa: CASSLAGQGPYEQYF
v_gene: TRBV18
abundance: NA
d_gene: TRBD1
j_gene: TRBJ2-7

CDR3nt: TGTGCCAGCAGCTTAGGGGACAGGGGTTTTAAAGAGACCCAGTACTTC
CDR3aa: CASSLGDRGFKETQYF
v_gene: TRBV7-9
abundance: NA
d_gene: TRBD1
j_gene: TRBJ2-5

CDR3nt: TGTGCCAGCAGCCCAAGTCGTGGGCAGGGGTATGAAAAACTGTTTTTT
CDR3aa: CASSPSRGQGYEKLFF
v_gene: TRBV7-2
abundance: NA
d_gene: NA
j_gene: TRBJ1-4

CDR3nt: TGTGCCAGCTCACCACCTATGGAGGGGAGGAACACTGAAGCTTTCTTT
CDR3aa: CASSPPMEGRNTEAFF
v_gene: TRBV18
abundance: NA
d_gene: NA
j_gene: TRBJ1-1

CDR3nt: TGTGCCAGCAGCGTAGATGAGGGACTAGCGGGGGGCTACGAGCAGTACTTC
CDR3aa: CASSVDEGLAGGYEQYF
v_gene: TRBV9
abundance: NA
d_gene: TRBD2
j_gene: TRBJ2-7

CDR3nt: TGTGCCAGCAGCTTAGCCCCATCGGGGCAGGGGCCTGGCAATCAGCCCCAGCATTTT
CDR3aa: CASSLAPSGQGPGNQPQHF
v_gene: TRBV11-3
abundance: NA
d_gene: NA
j_gene: TRBJ1-5

CDR3nt: TGTGCCAGCAGCTTGGGACTATTGGGGACAGATACGCAGTATTTT
CDR3aa: CASSLGLLGTDTQYF
v_gene: TRBV11-2
abundance: NA
d_gene: TRBD2
j_gene: TRBJ2-3

CDR3nt: TGTGCCAGCAGGGGAGGGAGCACAGATACGCAGTATTTT
CDR3aa: CASRGGSTDTQYF
v_gene: TRBV5-4
abundance: NA
d_gene: TRBD2
j_gene: TRBJ2-3

CDR3nt: TGCGCCAGCAGCCAACAACAGGGATCTGGGGCCAACGTCCTGACTTTC
CDR3aa: CASSQQQGSGANVLTF
v_gene: TRBV4-3
abundance: NA
d_gene: NA
j_gene: TRBJ2-6

CDR3nt: TGTGCCAGCAGTGGGGACAGGGGAGAGACCCAGTACTTC
CDR3aa: CASSGDRGETQYF
v_gene: TRBV2
abundance: NA
d_gene: TRBD1
j_gene: TRBJ2-5

CDR3nt: TGCGCCAGCAGCTGGGGGGACAGTCCCTATGGCTACACCTTC
CDR3aa: CASSWGDSPYGYTF
v_gene: TRBV5-1
abundance: NA
d_gene: TRBD1
j_gene: TRBJ1-2

CDR3nt: TGTGCCACCAACCGGGACAACAATCAGCCCCAGCATTTT
CDR3aa: CATNRDNNQPQHF
v_gene: TRBV2
abundance: once
d_gene: NA
j_gene: TRBJ1-5

CDR3nt: TGTGCCAGCTCACCGTTCCAGGGGGCGGATACGCAGTATTTT
CDR3aa: CASSPFQGADTQYF
v_gene: TRBV18
abundance: NA
d_gene: TRBD1
j_gene: TRBJ2-3

CDR3nt: TGTGCCAGTAGTGACCCTAGCGGGGGGGCCTTTGAGCAGTTCTTC
CDR3aa: CASSDPSGGAFEQFF
v_gene: TRBV19
abundance: few
d_gene: TRBD2
j_gene: TRBJ2-1

CDR3nt: TGTGCCAGCAGCTTAGCAGGTAGCAACAATGAGCAGTTCTTC
CDR3aa: CASSLAGSNNEQFF
v_gene: TRBV7-2
abundance: NA
d_gene: NA
j_gene: TRBJ2-1

CDR3nt: TGTGCCAGCAGCGTAGTCAGAGGGCCGATTAATGGCTACACCTTC
CDR3aa: CASSVVRGPINGYTF
v_gene: TRBV9
abundance: NA
d_gene: NA
j_gene: TRBJ1-2

CDR3nt: TGCGCCAGCAGCTTGGAACAGGCTAGTGGCTACACCTTC
CDR3aa: CASSLEQASGYTF
v_gene: TRBV5-1
abundance: NA
d_gene: NA
j_gene: TRBJ1-2

CDR3nt: TGTGCCAGCAGCTCCAGGGGGCTGAATTCACCCCTCCACTTT
CDR3aa: CASSSRGLNSPLHF
v_gene: TRBV7-2
abundance: NA
d_gene: TRBD1
j_gene: TRBJ1-6

CDR3nt: TGTGCCAGCAGCGGGGGGACAGCAAATCAGCCCCAGCATTTT
CDR3aa: CASSGGTANQPQHF
v_gene: TRBV9
abundance: NA
d_gene: TRBD1
j_gene: TRBJ1-5

CDR3nt: TGCGCCAGCAGCTTGGCAGCGGGCACAGATACGCAGTATTTT
CDR3aa: CASSLAAGTDTQYF
v_gene: TRBV5-1
abundance: NA
d_gene: NA
j_gene: TRBJ2-3

CDR3nt: TGTGCCAGCAGCCAGACAGTTCGCTATGGCTACACCTTC
CDR3aa: CASSQTVRYGYTF
v_gene: TRBV5-8
abundance: few
d_gene: NA
j_gene: TRBJ1-2

CDR3nt: TGTGCCTGGATGAAGGGAAGGGGATTAGAGACCCAGTACTTC
CDR3aa: CAWMKGRGLETQYF
v_gene: TRBV30
abundance: once
d_gene: NA
j_gene: TRBJ2-5

CDR3nt: TGTGCCAGCAGCTTAGTGATAGCGGGAGGTGAAGATACGCAGTATTTT
CDR3aa: CASSLVIAGGEDTQYF
v_gene: TRBV7-9
abundance: few
d_gene: TRBD2
j_gene: TRBJ2-3

CDR3nt: TGTGCCAGCAGCCCTAGGGGGGGATCTTATGGCTACACCTTC
CDR3aa: CASSPRGGSYGYTF
v_gene: TRBV11-2
abundance: NA
d_gene: NA
j_gene: TRBJ1-2

CDR3nt: TGCGCCAGCAGCCGAAGGGGACTAGGGACGCAGGGCTACGAGCAGTACTTC
CDR3aa: CASSRRGLGTQGYEQYF
v_gene: TRBV4-1
abundance: few
d_gene: TRBD2
j_gene: TRBJ2-7

CDR3nt: TGTGCCAGCTCACCATCGGGGGGGAACACTGAAGCTTTCTTT
CDR3aa: CASSPSGGNTEAFF
v_gene: TRBV18
abundance: NA
d_gene: NA
j_gene: TRBJ1-1

CDR3nt: TGTGCCAGCAGTTTAGCGTTAGGGGATGAGCAGTTCTTC
CDR3aa: CASSLALGDEQFF
v_gene: TRBV12-3/TRBV12-4
abundance: NA
d_gene: NA
j_gene: TRBJ2-1

CDR3nt: TGTGCCAGCAGCTTATATGGGGGACTAGTGACAGATACGCAGTATTTT
CDR3aa: CASSLYGGLVTDTQYF
v_gene: TRBV7-2
abundance: NA
d_gene: TRBD2
j_gene: TRBJ2-3

CDR3nt: TGTGCTAGTGGTTTGGTAGAGGGGGCACGAGGTCAGCCCCAGCATTTT
CDR3aa: CASGLVEGARGQPQHF
v_gene: TRBV12-5
abundance: NA
d_gene: TRBD1
j_gene: TRBJ1-5

CDR3nt: TGTGCCAGTAATCGTGCTAACTATGGCTACACCTTC
CDR3aa: CASNRANYGYTF
v_gene: TRBV19
abundance: NA
d_gene: NA
j_gene: TRBJ1-2